Shown below are 18 T cell receptor beta chains from a single sample sequenced in a study of shared clonotypes between healthy human individuals. Libraries were prepared by immunoSEQ multiplex PCR; TCRdb keeps only in-frame clonotypes and omits some of them. This sample has about half a million clones, with approximately 84% found just once. The sequencing input was PBMCs. Receptors originate from a woman aged 40 to 50 in good health. Some clones in this sample may be carry-over from other donors' samples.

This clone was found a few times. The junction does not match germline at one end; this may be a read error. The V gene is TRBV28, the J gene TRBJ2-7; 9 bases agree with TRBD1. CDR3 length equals 15 residues. The germline CDR1 and CDR2 sequences are MDHEN and SYDVKM. CDR3 protein: CASSPRTGAPGEQWF. In DNA, the CDR3 is TGTGCCAGCAGTCCCCGGACAGGGGCTCCCGGCGAGCAGTGGTTC.

The rearrangement links TRBV29-1 to TRBJ2-1, with D possibly TRBD2 on 6 matching bases. Trimming removed 6 bases from V and 6 bases from J, with 15 bases in between. Germline loops: CDR1 SQVTM, CDR2 ANQGSEA. The length of the CDR3 is 13 residues. Here the CDR3 reads CSVRQTSFNEQFF. The CDR3 coding sequence is TGCAGCGTCCGACAGACTAGTTTCAATGAGCAGTTCTTC.

This clone came up once. The chain uses TRBV28 and TRBJ2-5, with 9 nucleotides matching TRBD1. Germline V gene data show CDR1 as MDHEN and CDR2 as SYDVKM. The V and J ends lost 5 bases and 4 bases, in that order; junction bases with no gene match: 8. The CDR3 contains 15 residues. The CDR3, as DNA: TGTGCCAGCAGTACCCCGGGACAGGGCCGAGAGACCCAGTACTTC. Protein product: CASSTPGQGRETQYF.

This clone was detected many times. Other DNA variants within this sample encode the same CDR3. The chain links TRBV7-9 to TRBJ2-2; D gene uncertain. Germline V lookup: CDR1 SEHNR, CDR2 FQNEAQ (reference sequence). CDR3 length equals 14 residues. The V end was cut by 7 bases, the J end by 0 bases, with 9 bases between. CDR3 sequence: CASTPMANTGELFF. CDR3 bases: TGTGCCAGCACCCCCATGGCGAACACCGGGGAGCTGTTTTTT.

The chain is built from TRBV5-4 and TRBJ2-2; D is unresolved. Germline V gene data show CDR1 as SGHNT and CDR2 as YYREEE (reference sequence). V was cut by 0 bases and J by 2 bases, with 8 bases left in between. This CDR3 spans 15 amino acids. Here the CDR3 DNA reads TGTGCCAGCAGCTTGGGAGTGTTAAACACCGGGGAGCTGTTTTTT. It encodes CASSLGVLNTGELFF.

This clone was seen more than once but under ten times. V usage is TRBV30 and J usage is TRBJ2-3; either TRBD1 or TRBD2 may supply D (5 bases each). Per germline, CDR1 GTSNPN and CDR2 SVGIG (reference sequence). The CDR3 consists of 21 residues. V was shortened by 1 base and J by 1 base, with 30 bases between the two germline ends. CDR3 DNA: TGTGCCTGGAGTGCTGGGACCGTTTGGCAGGGTAGCTCGGTTGGCACAGATACGCAGTATTTT. Residues: CAWSAGTVWQGSSVGTDTQYF. Full variable domain (rest looked up from reference TRBV30 and TRBJ2-3): SQTIHQWPATLVQPVGSPLSLECTVEGTSNPNLYWYRQAAGRGLQLLFYSVGIGQISSEVPQNLSASRPQDRQFILSSKKLLLSDSGFYLCAWSAGTVWQGSSVGTDTQYFGPGTRLTVL.

The table lists this clone with a count of one. This chain links TRBV28 with TRBJ1-2; D is unclear. The CDR3 runs 14 residues. Germline values: CDR1 MDHEN, CDR2 SYDVKM. V lost 6 bases and J lost 5, with 16 bases in between. This CDR3 reads CASSLPWVGYGYTF. CDR3 DNA: TGTGCCAGCAGCCTACCTTGGGTTGGTTATGGCTACACCTTC.

This clone showed up just once. The J gene is TRBJ1-1, the V gene TRBV6-4, with D perhaps matching TRBD1 (5 bases). Trimming stripped 6 bases from V and 2 bases from J, with 10 bases between. The CDR3 consists of 13 residues. CDR1 is MRHNA and CDR2 is SNTAGT in the germline V gene. The CDR3 bases are TGTGCCAGCAGCAGGGAACTTAACACTGAAGCTTTCTTT. Amino acids: CASSRELNTEAFF.

This rearrangement joins TRBV9 to TRBJ2-1; TRBD2 is a possible D gene (6 bases). This CDR3 has 16 amino acids. Looked up from germline, CDR1 is SGDLS and CDR2 is YYNGEE. V was shortened by 2 bases and J by 4 bases, with 16 bases between the two germline ends. The CDR3 bases are TGTGCCAGCAGCGTGGGGGGTAATCCTTCATACAATGAGCAGTTCTTC. This codes for CASSVGGNPSYNEQFF.

About this clone itself: Other DNA variants within this sample encode the same CDR3. The CDR3 region is CSAGLETQYF. The CDR3 nucleotides are TGCAGTGCTGGTCTAGAGACCCAGTACTTC. The chain links TRBV20-1 to TRBJ2-5; D is unresolved. Looked up from germline, CDR1 is DFQATT and CDR2 is SNEGSKA (reference sequence). The CDR3 has 10 residues. V dropped 5 bases and J dropped 4 bases, with 5 bases sitting between them.

This chain joins TRBV30 and TRBJ1-3; D uncertain. The V gene lost 0 bases and the J gene lost 4 bases, with 4 bases spanning the gap. Germline CDR1 is GTSNPN and CDR2 is SVGIG (reference sequence). The CDR3 contains 12 residues. DNA for the CDR3: TGTGCCTGGAGTGTACCGGGAAACACCATATATTTT. Its protein is CAWSVPGNTIYF.

V and J are TRBV5-1 and TRBJ1-2; 7 bases fit TRBD1. V gave up 3 bases and J gave up 3 bases; unmatched junction bases: 11. The germline V gene encodes CDR1 SGHRS and CDR2 YFSETQ. The CDR3 contains 16 residues. CDR3 residues: CASSSETGSGDYGYTF. The CDR3 coding sequence is TGCGCCAGCAGCTCGGAGACAGGGAGTGGCGACTATGGCTACACCTTC.

Remarks on this clone: It is likely a read error: a sequence one base away is far more abundant. This chain uses TRBV5-6 with TRBJ1-5; D gene uncertain. The CDR3 is 15 residues long. V lost 2 bases to trimming and J lost 1 base, with 10 bases between them. The germline CDR1 and CDR2 sequences are SGHDT and YYEEEE. CDR3 in DNA: TGTGCCAGCAGCTTTGCCGCGGGGAGCAATCAGCCCCAGCATTTT. This translates into CASSFAAGSNQPQHF.

A note on this clone: The sample contains more than one DNA sequence encoding this CDR3. This chain joins TRBV28 and TRBJ1-1; no clear D. There are 12 residues in the CDR3. Trimming took 4 bases from V and 3 from J, leaving 6 bases between them. CDR1 is MDHEN and CDR2 is SYDVKM in the germline V gene. CDR3 sequence (DNA): TGTGCCAGCAGTTCTGGGGACACTGAAGCTTTCTTT. Its protein is CASSSGDTEAFF.

The chain combines TRBV11-1 with TRBJ1-3, with D perhaps TRBD1 (5 bases). Germline lookup yields CDR1 SGHAT and CDR2 FQDESV (reference sequence). The CDR3 runs 17 residues. V lost 3 bases, J lost 0 bases, and 15 bases lay in between. The CDR3 region is CASSFNAGATSGNTIYF. The CDR3 DNA follows: TGTGCCAGCAGCTTTAATGCTGGGGCCACCTCTGGAAACACCATATATTTT.

The rearrangement joins TRBV10-3 to TRBJ2-7; TRBD1 agrees at 12 bases. Unmatched junction bases numbered 4, after V lost 6 bases and J lost 1 base. The CDR3 consists of 15 residues. Looked up from germline, CDR1 is ENHRY and CDR2 is SYGVKD. The CDR3 reads CAISGDRGLSYEQYF. CDR3 nucleotides: TGTGCCATCAGCGGGGACAGGGGGCTTTCCTACGAGCAGTACTTC.

This clone has a single count. CDR3 sequence: CATYIIDSTDTQYF. The CDR3 DNA reads TGTGCCACTTACATAATAGACAGCACAGATACGCAGTATTTT. The chain is built from TRBV5-6 and TRBJ2-3; D unclear. Per germline, CDR1 SGHDT and CDR2 YYEEEE. With 9 bases removed from V and 0 bases from J, the gap between germline ends came to 14 bases. CDR3 size: 14 residues.

The chain employs TRBV18 and TRBJ2-7; 8 nucleotides match TRBD1. J was trimmed by 0 bases and V by 4 bases; bases with no gene match: 8. Germline V gene data show CDR1 as KGHSH and CDR2 as LQKENI. The CDR3 is 16 amino acids. The CDR3 here is CASSRDRDRSSYEQYF. As DNA, the CDR3 is TGTGCCAGCTCACGAGACCGGGACAGGAGCTCCTACGAGCAGTACTTC.